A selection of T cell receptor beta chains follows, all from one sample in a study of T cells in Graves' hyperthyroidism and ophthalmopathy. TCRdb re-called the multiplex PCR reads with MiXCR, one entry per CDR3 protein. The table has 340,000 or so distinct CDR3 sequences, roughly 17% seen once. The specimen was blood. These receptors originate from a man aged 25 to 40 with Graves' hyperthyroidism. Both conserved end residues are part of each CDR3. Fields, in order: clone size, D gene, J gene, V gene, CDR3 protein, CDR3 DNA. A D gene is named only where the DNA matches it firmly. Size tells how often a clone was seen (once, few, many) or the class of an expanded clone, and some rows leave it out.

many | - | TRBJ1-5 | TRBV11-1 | CASSTTDNQPQHF | TGTGCCAGCAGCACAACAGACAATCAGCCCCAGCATTTT
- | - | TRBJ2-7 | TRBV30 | CAWVQGPYEQYF | TGTGCCTGGGTACAGGGACCCTACGAGCAGTACTTC
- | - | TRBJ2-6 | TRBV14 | CASSGRRLPGANVLTF | TGTGCCAGCAGCGGACGCAGGCTTCCTGGGGCCAACGTCCTGACTTTC
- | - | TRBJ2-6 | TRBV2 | CASTRSPGANVLTF | TGTGCCAGCACCAGAAGTCCTGGGGCCAACGTCCTGACTTTC
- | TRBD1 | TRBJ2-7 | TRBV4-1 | CASQAGTGTYEQYF | TGCGCCAGCCAAGCGGGGACAGGGACCTACGAGCAGTACTTC
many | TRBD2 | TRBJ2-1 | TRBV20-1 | CSASYREGWNEQFF | TGCAGTGCTAGTTACCGGGAGGGATGGAATGAGCAGTTCTTC
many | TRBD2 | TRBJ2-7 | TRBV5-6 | CASSLAASGIYEQYF | TGTGCCAGCAGCCTAGCGGCTAGCGGGATTTACGAGCAGTACTTC
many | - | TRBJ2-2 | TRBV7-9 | CASSLAANTGELFF | TGTGCCAGCAGCTTAGCCGCGAACACCGGGGAGCTGTTTTTT
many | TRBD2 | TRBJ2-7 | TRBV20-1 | CSAPNPGRELHEQYF | TGCAGTGCTCCGAACCCGGGGCGGGAGCTCCACGAGCAGTACTTC
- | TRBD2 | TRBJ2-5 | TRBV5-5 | CASSLGSSGTQWETQYF | TGTGCCAGCAGCTTGGGGTCTAGCGGGACCCAATGGGAGACCCAGTACTTC
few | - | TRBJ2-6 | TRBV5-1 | CASSLDPSGANVLTF | TGCGCCAGCAGCTTGGATCCCTCTGGGGCCAACGTCCTGACTTTC
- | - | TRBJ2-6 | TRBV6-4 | CASRLSSGANVLTF | TGTGCCAGCAGACTGAGCTCTGGGGCCAACGTCCTGACTTTC
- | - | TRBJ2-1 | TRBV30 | CALDTGGQFF | TGTGCCCTAGACACGGGCGGGCAGTTCTTC
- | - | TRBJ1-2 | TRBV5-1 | CASSQTDSNYGYTF | TGCGCCAGCAGTCAGACGGATTCTAACTATGGCTACACCTTC
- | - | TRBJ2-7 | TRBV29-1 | CSVRRQGLSYEQYF | TGCAGCGTTAGAAGACAGGGACTATCCTACGAGCAGTACTTC
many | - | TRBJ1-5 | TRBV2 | CASSSASDSNQPQHF | TGTGCCAGCAGTTCTGCCTCCGATAGCAATCAGCCCCAGCATTTT
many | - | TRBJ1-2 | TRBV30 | CAWSPGYGYTF | TGTGCCTGGAGTCCGGGATATGGCTACACCTTC
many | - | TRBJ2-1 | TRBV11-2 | CASSLGTLQFF | TGTGCCAGCAGCTTAGGGACTTTGCAGTTCTTC
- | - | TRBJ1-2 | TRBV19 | CASSYHDGYTF | TGTGCCAGTAGTTACCATGATGGCTACACCTTC
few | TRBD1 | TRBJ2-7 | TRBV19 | CASSPGTDTYEQYF | TGTGCCAGTAGCCCCGGGACAGACACCTACGAGCAGTACTTC
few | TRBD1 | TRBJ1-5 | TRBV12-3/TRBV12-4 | CASSPGQAANQPQHF | TGTGCCAGCAGTCCCGGACAGGCCGCAAATCAGCCCCAGCATTTT
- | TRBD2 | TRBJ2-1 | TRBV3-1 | CASSVGSGRAGEQFF | TGTGCCAGCAGCGTAGGTAGCGGGAGGGCCGGAGAGCAGTTCTTC